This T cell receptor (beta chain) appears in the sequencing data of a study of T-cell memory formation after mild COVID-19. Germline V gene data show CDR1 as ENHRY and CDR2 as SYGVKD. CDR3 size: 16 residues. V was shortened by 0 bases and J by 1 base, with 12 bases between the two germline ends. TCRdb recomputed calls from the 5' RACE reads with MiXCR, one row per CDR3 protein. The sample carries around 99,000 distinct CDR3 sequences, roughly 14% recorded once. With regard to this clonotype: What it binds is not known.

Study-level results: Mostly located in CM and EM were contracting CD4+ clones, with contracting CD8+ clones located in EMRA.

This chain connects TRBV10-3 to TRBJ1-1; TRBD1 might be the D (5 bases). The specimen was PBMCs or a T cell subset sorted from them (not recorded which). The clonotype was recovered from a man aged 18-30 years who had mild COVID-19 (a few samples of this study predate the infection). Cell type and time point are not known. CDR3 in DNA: TGTGCCATCAGTGAGTCCGGGGCTATTTCGAACACTGAAGCTTTCTTT. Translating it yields CAISESGAISNTEAFF.